One sample yielded the 23 T cell receptor beta chains listed below, sequenced in a study of Ad26.COV2.S vaccination and SARS-CoV-2 variants. Assay used: immunoSEQ multiplex PCR; TCRdb lists only in-frame clones, some missing. The table lists 440,000 or so clones, roughly 90% of them singletons. Treatment here: about 20 received Ad26.COV2.S at low or high dose, single or two shots; about 5 received placebo; per-sample allocation not given. Collection of samples fell on day 63 after the first vaccine or placebo injection. The specimen was peripheral blood, collected in a trial of Ad26.COV2.S vaccine versus placebo. These TCRs come from a person between 18 and 60 years old who received the Ad26.COV2.S COVID-19 vaccine or a placebo.

J is TRBJ2-3 and V is TRBV2; TRBD1 aligns across 11 bases. Germline V gene lookup returns CDR1 SNHLY and CDR2 FYNNEI. The CDR3 sequence is 15 residues long. Trimming at V came to 8 bases and at J to 6 bases, leaving 10 bases not matched to a gene. This chain's CDR3 is CASGPDRGRWDTQYF. The CDR3, as DNA: TGTGCCAGCGGTCCGGACAGGGGGCGCTGGGATACGCAGTATTTT.

This chain connects TRBV21-1 to TRBJ1-5. TRBV21-1 is flagged as a pseudogene. CDR3 size: 17 residues. CDR3 amino acids: CASSRRGADWGNQPQHF. The DNA of the CDR3 is TGTGCCAGCAGCAGGCGGGGGGCAGACTGGGGCAATCAGCCCCAGCATTTT.

This rearrangement joins TRBV7-9 to TRBJ1-1; a possible D gene is TRBD1 (5 bases). The germline V and J ends were trimmed by 7 bases and 0 bases, with 12 bases remaining between them. CDR3 size: 14 residues. Germline V gene lookup returns CDR1 SEHNR and CDR2 FQNEAQ (reference sequence). The CDR3, as DNA: TGTGCCAGCACCCTGGGGGGTTTGAACACTGAAGCTTTCTTT. This encodes CASTLGGLNTEAFF.

The rearrangement joins TRBV6-2 or TRBV6-3 to TRBJ1-2; TRBD1 matches at 7 bases. This CDR3 has 12 amino acids. V dropped 5 bases and J dropped 7; count of bases not matched to a gene: 4. Per germline, CDR1 MNHEY and CDR2 SVGEGT. CDR3 in amino acids: CASSRDSFGYTF. As DNA, the CDR3 is TGTGCCAGCAGTCGGGACAGTTTTGGCTACACCTTC.

V gene TRBV6-1 combines with J gene TRBJ2-7, with a weak D call TRBD2 (5 bases). This CDR3 contains 15 residues. With 2 bases removed from V and 3 bases from J, the gap between germline ends came to 14 bases. CDR1 and CDR2 (germline): MNHNS, SASEGT. In nucleotides, the CDR3 is TGTGCCAGCAGTGAAATTCGAGGGTCTTACTACGAGCAGTACTTC. This codes for CASSEIRGSYYEQYF.

This clone was picked up a small number of times. The V call is TRBV15, the J call TRBJ1-5, with TRBD1 as a possible D gene (5 bases). The length of the CDR3 is 15 residues. Looked up from germline, CDR1 is LNHNV and CDR2 is YYDKDF (reference sequence). The V gene lost 8 bases and the J gene lost 6 bases, with 20 bases spanning the gap. The CDR3, as DNA: TGTGCCACCCTCCAGCCGGGACTAGGGACTCAGCCCCAGCATTTT. This gives the protein CATLQPGLGTQPQHF.

The chain combines TRBV30 with TRBJ2-1, with D perhaps assigned TRBD1 or TRBD2 (7 bases each). Germline V gene lookup returns CDR1 GTSNPN and CDR2 SVGIG (reference sequence). The CDR3 has 16 residues. Trimming stripped 7 bases from V and 8 bases from J, with 27 bases between. DNA for the CDR3: TGTGCCTCCGGGATAATACAGGGAGGGGGCGTACATGAGCAGTTCTTC. It codes for CASGIIQGGGVHEQFF.

The CDR3 DNA reads TGTGCCAGCAGAAGCGGGGGGGCTATGAATGAGCAGTTCTTC. Amino acid sequence: CASRSGGAMNEQFF. This chain connects TRBV2 to TRBJ2-1; TRBD2 matches 10 bases. The CDR3 covers 14 residues. Germline V gene data show CDR1 as SNHLY and CDR2 as FYNNEI. V lost 6 bases, J lost 7 bases, and 6 bases stayed unmatched.

This chain connects TRBV2 to TRBJ2-3; TRBD1 might be the D (5 bases). V lost 6 bases to trimming and J lost 6 bases, with 16 bases between them. This CDR3 spans 14 amino acids. The V gene's germline CDR1 is SNHLY and CDR2 FYNNEI. The CDR3 loop is CASSRASGRDTQYF. In DNA form, the CDR3 reads TGTGCCAGCAGCCGGGCCTCAGGGCGTGATACGCAGTATTTT.

This clone was counted a single time. The V call is TRBV28, the J call TRBJ1-2; 7 nucleotides agree with TRBD1. Trimming at V came to 5 bases and at J to 5 bases, leaving 8 bases not matched to a gene. The CDR3 loop spans 14 amino acids. Looked up from germline, CDR1 is MDHEN and CDR2 is SYDVKM. CDR3: CASSPGQILYGYTF. The CDR3 DNA is TGTGCCAGCAGTCCGGGACAGATTCTTTATGGCTACACCTTC.

The chain joins TRBV21-1 to TRBJ1-1; the table assigns TRBD1, which was not confirmed against the DNA. TRBV21-1 is shown as a pseudogene. The CDR3 extends over 16 amino acids. CDR3 coding DNA: TGTGCCAGCAGCAAAAGGGGCAGGGGCGAGAGCACTGAAGCTTTCTTT. Residues: CASSKRGRGESTEAFF.

V usage is TRBV19 and J usage is TRBJ1-6; D remains ambiguous. The germline CDR1 and CDR2 sequences are LNHDA and SQIVND (reference sequence). V was trimmed by 5 bases and J by 10 bases, leaving 12 bases between them. CDR3 length: 13 amino acids. This CDR3 reads CASSLGARSPLHF. Written as DNA, the CDR3 is TGTGCCAGTAGTTTGGGAGCGAGGTCACCCCTCCACTTT.

This clone was detected only once. The V and J genes are TRBV10-3 and TRBJ2-1; unclear D gene. The V end lost 2 bases, the J end lost 1 base, and 6 bases lay between the germline ends. There are 14 residues in the CDR3. Germline CDR1 and CDR2: ENHRY and SYGVKD. DNA of the CDR3: TGTGCCATCAGTGAGGGCGGATCCTACAATGAGCAGTTCTTC. As protein: CAISEGGSYNEQFF.

This sequence joins TRBV7-6 and TRBJ2-7, with D perhaps TRBD1 (5 bases). Trimming cost V 0 bases and J 0 bases, with 12 bases left between them. Germline V gives CDR1 SGHVS, CDR2 FNYEAQ. The CDR3 is 16 residues long. The CDR3 loop is CASSLAVTGNSYEQYF. The CDR3 DNA is TGTGCCAGCAGCTTAGCAGTCACAGGTAACTCCTACGAGCAGTACTTC. Drawing the rest from reference TRBV7-6 and TRBJ2-7, the complete variable domain is GAGVSQSPRYKVTKRGQDVALRCDPISGHVSLYWYRQALGQGPEFLTYFNYEAQQDKSGLPNDRFSAERPEGSISTLTIQRTEQRDSAMYRCASSLAVTGNSYEQYFGPGTRLTVT.

This chain links TRBV4-3 with TRBJ1-1; TRBD1 agrees at 12 bases. Trimming cost V 3 bases and J 5 bases; bases outside gene matches: 4. Per germline, CDR1 LGHNA and CDR2 YSLEER. This CDR3 spans 15 amino acids. CDR3 loop: CASSQGTGGGTEAFF. CDR3 sequence (DNA): TGCGCCAGCAGCCAGGGGACAGGGGGCGGGACTGAAGCTTTCTTT.

J is TRBJ1-1 and V is TRBV5-4; maybe TRBD1 (5 bases). This CDR3 comprises 15 residues. Trimming pared 0 bases from V and 1 base from J, leaving 10 bases between. Germline values: CDR1 SGHNT, CDR2 YYREEE (reference sequence). The CDR3 nucleotides are TGTGCCAGCAGCTTGGACCAGGGAGCGAACACTGAAGCTTTCTTT. The encoded protein is CASSLDQGANTEAFF. Full variable domain (outside the CDR3, taken from reference TRBV5-4 and TRBJ1-1): ETGVTQSPTHLIKTRGQQVTLRCSSQSGHNTVSWYQQALGQGPQFIFQYYREEENGRGNFPPRFSGLQFPNYSSELNVNALELDDSALYLCASSLDQGANTEAFFGQGTRLTVV.

The chain joins TRBV27 to TRBJ1-5; D possibly corresponds to TRBD1 (6 bases). Deletions cut 1 base from V and 5 bases from J, with 33 bases between. This CDR3 is built from 22 residues. CDR1 is MNHEY, CDR2 SMNVEV, per germline (reference sequence). The CDR3 here is CASSLYPPRTRGGGRWDQPQHF. CDR3 in DNA: TGTGCCAGCAGTTTATATCCCCCGCGGACCAGGGGAGGAGGCAGATGGGATCAGCCCCAGCATTTT.

J is TRBJ1-6 and V is TRBV9; TRBD1 matches at 7 bases. J was trimmed by 7 bases and V by 3 bases; bases with no gene match: 10. The germline V gene encodes CDR1 SGDLS and CDR2 YYNGEE. The CDR3 spans 16 residues. Here the CDR3 DNA reads TGTGCCAGCAGCGACCGACAGCTACAGGGGAATTCACCCCTCCACTTT. It is translated as CASSDRQLQGNSPLHF.

The rearrangement uses TRBV4-1 and TRBJ1-2; tentatively, D is TRBD1 (5 bases). Germline V gene data show CDR1 as MGHRA and CDR2 as YSYEKL. V lost 4 bases and J 5 bases, leaving 20 bases between the germline ends. CDR3 length: 16 residues. CDR3 sequence: CASSPPNAEGFYGYTF. The CDR3, as DNA: TGCGCCAGCAGCCCCCCCAACGCGGAGGGGTTTTATGGCTACACCTTC.

J is TRBJ1-6 and V is TRBV5-6; D unclear. This CDR3 region has 14 residues. The germline CDR1 and CDR2 sequences are SGHDT and YYEEEE. V lost 0 bases and J lost 10, with 11 bases in between. The CDR3 bases are TGTGCCAGCAGCTTGGGTTCAAGTCTCTCACCCCTCCACTTT. Translation: CASSLGSSLSPLHF.

J is TRBJ2-5 and V is TRBV7-2; 8 nucleotides agree with TRBD2. J lost 1 base, V lost 5 bases, and 9 bases had no gene match. The CDR3 covers 16 residues. Germline values: CDR1 SGHTA, CDR2 FQGNSA. DNA of the CDR3: TGTGCCAGCAGCCAAATTCCCAGCGGGGGCCAAGAGACCCAGTACTTC. The encoded protein is CASSQIPSGGQETQYF. Full variable domain (outside the CDR3, taken from reference TRBV7-2 and TRBJ2-5): GAGVSQSPSNKVTEKGKDVELRCDPISGHTALYWYRQSLGQGLEFLIYFQGNSAPDKSGLPSDRFSAERTGGSVSTLTIQRTQQEDSAVYLCASSQIPSGGQETQYFGPGTRLLVL.

The rearrangement uses TRBV3-1 (or the pseudogene TRBV3-2) and TRBJ1-1; the D gene is possibly TRBD1 (6 bases). V lost 1 base, J lost 4 bases, and 13 bases lay in between. CDR3 length: 15 residues. Germline values: CDR1 LGHDT, CDR2 YNNKEL (reference sequence). Written as DNA, the CDR3 is TGTGCCAGCAGCCAAGGGTTGGGGGCTGGCACTGAAGCTTTCTTT. Amino acids: CASSQGLGAGTEAFF.

A single count supports this clone. This specimen includes other DNA sequences encoding the same CDR3. The CDR3 sequence: CASSHSGDGYTF. The DNA for the CDR3 is TGCGCCAGCAGCCATTCTGGTGATGGCTACACCTTC. This rearrangement joins TRBV4-3 to TRBJ1-2; D gene ambiguous. The V end was cut by 3 bases, the J end by 6 bases, with 8 bases between. This CDR3 spans 12 amino acids. CDR1 is LGHNA and CDR2 is YSLEER in the germline V gene.